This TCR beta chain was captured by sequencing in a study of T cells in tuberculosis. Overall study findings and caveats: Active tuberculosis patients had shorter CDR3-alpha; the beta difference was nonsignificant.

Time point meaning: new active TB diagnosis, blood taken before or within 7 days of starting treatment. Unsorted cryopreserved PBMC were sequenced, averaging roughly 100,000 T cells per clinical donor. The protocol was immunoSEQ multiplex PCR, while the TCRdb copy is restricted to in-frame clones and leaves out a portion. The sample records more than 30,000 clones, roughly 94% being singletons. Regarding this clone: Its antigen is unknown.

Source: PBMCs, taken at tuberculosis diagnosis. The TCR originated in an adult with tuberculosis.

CDR3 residues: CASSERTAIGYTF. The CDR3 DNA reads TGTGCCAGTAGTGAACGGACAGCTATAGGCTACACCTTC. The chain has TRBV19 and TRBJ1-2; TRBD1 might be the D (6 bases). Trimming removed 5 bases at V and 8 bases at J, with 15 bases between. Germline assignment: CDR1 LNHDA and CDR2 SQIVND (reference sequence). This CDR3 contains 13 residues. The full variable domain, rest sourced from reference TRBV19 and TRBJ1-2, is DGGITQSPKYLFRKEGQNVTLSCEQNLNHDAMYWYRQDPGQGLRLIYYSQIVNDFQKGDIAEGYSVSREKKESFPLTVTSAQKNPTAFYLCASSERTAIGYTFGSGTRLTVV.